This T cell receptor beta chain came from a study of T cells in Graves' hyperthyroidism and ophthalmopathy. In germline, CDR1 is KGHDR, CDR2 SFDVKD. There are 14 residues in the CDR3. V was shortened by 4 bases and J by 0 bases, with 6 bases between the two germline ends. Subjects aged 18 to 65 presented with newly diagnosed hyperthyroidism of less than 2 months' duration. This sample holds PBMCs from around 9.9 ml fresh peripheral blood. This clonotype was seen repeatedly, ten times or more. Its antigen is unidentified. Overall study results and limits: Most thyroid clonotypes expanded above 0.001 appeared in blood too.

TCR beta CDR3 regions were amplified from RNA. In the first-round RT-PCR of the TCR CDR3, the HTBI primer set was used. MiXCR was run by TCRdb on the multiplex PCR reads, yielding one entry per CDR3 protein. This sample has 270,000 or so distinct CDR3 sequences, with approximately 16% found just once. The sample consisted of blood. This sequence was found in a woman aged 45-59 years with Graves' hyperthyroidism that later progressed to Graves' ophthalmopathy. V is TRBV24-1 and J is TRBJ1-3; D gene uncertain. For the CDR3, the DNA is TGTGCCACCAGTGACCCCGCCTCTGGAAACACCATATATTTT. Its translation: CATSDPASGNTIYF.